These 11 T cell receptor beta chains were all obtained from the same sample, sequenced in a study of CD8 T cells in ankylosing spondylitis. No antigen has been assigned to these receptors. TCRdb reprocessed the 5' RACE reads via MiXCR and lists one record per CDR3 protein. The table records about 800,000 distinct CDR3 sequences, about 11% of them present only once. Findings of the study overall: About 8 highly homologous variants made up a TCR beta motif, and this motif appeared characteristic of ankylosing spondylitis blood.

The sequencing sample was made of blood, either unsorted or a sorted T cell fraction (not recorded which). The source is a male donor with ankylosing spondylitis.

This clonotype showed up just a few times. This chain connects TRBV5-1 to TRBJ1-1; D unclear. Germline V gene sequence: CDR1 SGHRS, CDR2 YFSETQ. The V gene lost 0 bases and the J gene lost 8 bases, with 14 bases spanning the gap. The CDR3 covers 14 residues. CDR3 coding DNA: TGCGCCAGCAGCTTGGTAATGTCGGCCCGGGAAGCTTTCTTT. This sequence encodes CASSLVMSAREAFF.

This clonotype was seen many times. The chain joins TRBV20-1 to TRBJ1-2; D is uncertain. Germline CDR1 and CDR2: DFQATT and SNEGSKA (reference sequence). The CDR3 has 11 residues. The V and J ends lost 3 bases and 5 bases respectively, with 7 bases between them. The CDR3 coding sequence is TGCAGTGCTAGGTCGGTTTATGGCTACACCTTC. It codes for CSARSVYGYTF.

This clonotype was seen at least ten times. The chain carries TRBV27 and TRBJ2-2; tentatively, D is TRBD2 (7 bases). This CDR3 is built from 15 residues. Between the trimmed V and J ends, which lost 2 bases and 5 bases, there was a span of 12 bases. CDR1 and CDR2 from the germline V gene are MNHEY and SMNVEV (reference sequence). The CDR3 DNA sequence: TGTGCCAGCAGTTTACGGGGGGCGAGGACCGGGGAGCTGTTTTTT. Translating it yields CASSLRGARTGELFF.

This clonotype was seen more than once but under ten times. V and J are TRBV28 and TRBJ1-1, with 10 bases that match TRBD1. Per the germline V gene, CDR1 is MDHEN and CDR2 is SYDVKM. This CDR3 is built from 15 residues. The ends lost 7 bases at V and 2 bases at J; junction bases unmatched: 7. CDR3 protein: CASKWTGGYNTEAFF. In DNA, the CDR3 is TGTGCCAGCAAGTGGACAGGGGGGTATAACACTGAAGCTTTCTTT. Using reference TRBV28 and TRBJ1-1 for the parts outside the CDR3, the full variable domain is DVKVTQSSRYLVKRTGEKVFLECVQDMDHENMFWYRQDPGLGLRLIYFSYDVKMKEKGDIPEGYSVSREKKERFSLILESASTNQTSMYLCASKWTGGYNTEAFFGQGTRLTVV.

This clonotype was seen a few times. The J gene is TRBJ1-5, the V gene TRBV18; D perhaps matches TRBD1 (6 bases). V was trimmed by 5 bases and J by 6 bases, leaving 11 bases between them. This CDR3 has 13 amino acids. CDR1 and CDR2 from the germline V gene are KGHSH and LQKENI. CDR3 nucleotide sequence: TGTGCCAGCTCAATGAGGGGGACTCAGCCCCAGCATTTT. Its translation is CASSMRGTQPQHF.

This clonotype was found a few times. The chain uses TRBV2 and TRBJ1-6; D gene uncertain. Germline lookup yields CDR1 SNHLY and CDR2 FYNNEI. The CDR3 runs to 15 residues. The ends were cut back, 1 base at V and 7 bases at J, with 11 bases in the middle. CDR3 sequence reads: CASSEGGFGNSPLHF. The CDR3, as DNA: TGTGCCAGCAGTGAAGGAGGCTTTGGGAATTCACCCCTCCACTTT.

This clonotype was picked up a small number of times. V usage is TRBV10-3 and J usage is TRBJ2-7, with 12 bases lining up with TRBD2. This CDR3 is built from 15 residues. Germline V gene lookup returns CDR1 ENHRY and CDR2 SYGVKD. The V gene end was trimmed by 7 bases and the J gene end by 1 base; junction bases not matched to a gene: 5. The CDR3 loop reads CAIMGGLAGSYEQYF. The CDR3 DNA is TGTGCCATCATGGGAGGACTAGCGGGGTCCTACGAGCAGTACTTC.

Many counts were recorded for this clonotype. The chain is built from TRBV10-3 and TRBJ2-5; 13 bases match TRBD2. Unmatched junction bases numbered 8, after V lost 10 bases and J lost 0 bases. Germline CDR1 reads ENHRY; CDR2 reads SYGVKD. This CDR3 is 16 amino acids long. This CDR3 reads CATGLAGDLYQETQYF. CDR3 nucleotide sequence: TGTGCCACCGGACTAGCGGGGGACCTTTACCAAGAGACCCAGTACTTC.

The genes are TRBV5-1 and TRBJ1-1; 8 nucleotides match TRBD1. Germline V gene sequence: CDR1 SGHRS, CDR2 YFSETQ. Trimming removed 5 bases from V and 3 bases from J; junction bases left unmatched: 3. The CDR3 is 13 amino acids. CDR3 coding DNA: TGCGCCAGCAGGAAGGGACAGGACACTGAAGCTTTCTTT. Protein: CASRKGQDTEAFF. The full variable domain, its missing parts supplied by reference TRBV5-1 and TRBJ1-1, is KAGVTQTPRYLIKTRGQQVTLSCSPISGHRSVSWYQQTPGQGLQFLFEYFSETQRNKGNFPGRFSGRQFSNSRSEMNVSTLELGDSALYLCASRKGQDTEAFFGQGTRLTVV.

Only a few counts were recorded for this clonotype. The chain employs TRBV29-1 and TRBJ1-1; no definite D call. From germline, CDR1 is SQVTM and CDR2 ANQGSEA. V was trimmed by 1 base and J by 0 bases, leaving 6 bases between them. The CDR3 runs 13 residues. DNA of the CDR3: TGCAGCGTTGAAGCACAACTGAACACTGAAGCTTTCTTT. Translating gives CSVEAQLNTEAFF.

This clonotype was observed a few times. The rearrangement links TRBV2 to TRBJ1-5, with TRBD1 matching over 12 bases. This CDR3 is built from 15 residues. CDR1 is SNHLY, CDR2 FYNNEI, per germline. CDR3 coding DNA: TGTGCTACTACCGGGACAGGGGGCGCGGAGCAGCCCCAGCATTTT. Translation gives CATTGTGGAEQPQHF. Based on the CDR3 plus reference TRBV2 and TRBJ1-5, the full variable domain is EPEVTQTPSHQVTQMGQEVILRCVPISNHLYFYWYRQILGQKVEFLVSFYNNEISEKSEIFDDQFSVERPDGSNFTLKIRSTKLEDSAMYFCATTGTGGAEQPQHFGDGTRLSIL.